These 17 T cell receptor beta chains originate from one sample sequenced in a study of shared clonotypes between healthy human individuals. Sequencing was performed with immunoSEQ multiplex PCR; in TCRdb, only in-frame clones are kept and a portion is missing. The table has approximately 530,000 clones, 95% to 96% seen once. Source material: naive CD4+ T cells sorted from blood. Indicated subset: CD45RA+ positively selected. These receptors all come from a woman aged 25-40 years in good health.

DNA of the CDR3: TGTGCCAGTAGTATAGCCCCGGCGGGAGGGTACAATGAGCAGTTCTTC. Translating it yields CASSIAPAGGYNEQFF. V usage is TRBV19 and J usage is TRBJ2-1; TRBD2 matches at 9 bases. Germline CDR1 is LNHDA and CDR2 is SQIVND (reference sequence). The CDR3 consists of 16 residues. V shed 1 base and J 4 bases; nucleotides not matched to a gene: 5.

The chain has TRBV4-1 and TRBJ2-1, with 8 nucleotides matching TRBD2. This CDR3 spans 18 amino acids. The V gene's germline CDR1 is MGHRA and CDR2 YSYEKL. V lost 0 bases to trimming and J lost 4 bases; unmatched junction nucleotides: 11. CDR3: CASSQDRLAGLDYNEQFF. Here the CDR3 DNA reads TGCGCCAGCAGCCAAGATCGGCTAGCGGGTTTGGATTACAATGAGCAGTTCTTC.

V is TRBV27 and J is TRBJ2-7; D unclear. The V end lost 8 bases, the J end lost 0 bases, and 8 bases lay between the germline ends. Germline loops: CDR1 MNHEY, CDR2 SMNVEV (reference sequence). The CDR3 spans 12 residues. CDR3 in DNA: TGTGCCAGCCTTATCAGCTCCTACGAGCAGTACTTC. It encodes CASLISSYEQYF.

This chain connects TRBV18 to TRBJ2-7; TRBD1 matches 9 bases. Losses at the gene ends were 2 bases for V and 1 base for J; bases not matched to a gene: 6. The CDR3 loop spans 16 amino acids. Germline V CDR1 and CDR2: KGHSH, LQKENI. The CDR3 spells CASSPRGTGRSYEQYF. The CDR3 DNA sequence: TGTGCCAGCTCACCAAGGGGGACAGGGAGATCCTACGAGCAGTACTTC.

The gene calls are TRBV28 and TRBJ2-5; perhaps TRBD1 as D (6 bases). Trimming pared 3 bases from V and 5 bases from J, leaving 10 bases between. This CDR3 has 13 residues. Germline V gives CDR1 MDHEN, CDR2 SYDVKM. The CDR3 loop reads CASSLSGAETQYF. The CDR3 coding sequence is TGTGCCAGCAGTTTGTCAGGGGCGGAGACCCAGTACTTC.

The chain links TRBV10-3 to TRBJ1-2; tentatively, D is TRBD1 (6 bases). Germline V gene sequence: CDR1 ENHRY, CDR2 SYGVKD. The CDR3 loop spans 15 amino acids. V was cut by 6 bases and J by 7 bases, with 21 bases left in between. CDR3 in amino acids: CAISQEEQGLLGYTF. The CDR3 DNA is TGTGCCATCAGCCAAGAAGAACAGGGTCTACTTGGCTACACCTTC.

V usage is TRBV25-1 and J usage is TRBJ1-6; D is uncertain. The V and J ends lost 0 bases and 6 bases respectively, with 9 bases between them. From germline, CDR1 is MGHDK and CDR2 SYGVNS. The CDR3 runs to 15 residues. In DNA form, the CDR3 reads TGTGCCAGCAGTGAATATAAGGGAAGTAATTCACCCCTCCACTTT. Amino acids: CASSEYKGSNSPLHF.

This clone was seen a single time. This chain connects TRBV7-2 to TRBJ2-7, with 12 nucleotides matching TRBD2. Germline CDR1 and CDR2: SGHTA and FQGNSA. The CDR3 is 14 amino acids. Unmatched junction bases numbered 1, after V lost 5 bases and J lost 2 bases. As DNA, the CDR3 is TGTGCCAGCAGCCGGACTAGCGGGACCTACGAGCAGTACTTC. Amino acids: CASSRTSGTYEQYF.

CDR3 nucleotides: TGTGCCAGTTCAATTGGACAGGGCCCACACTCTGGGGCCAACGTCCTGACTTTC. Its protein product is CASSIGQGPHSGANVLTF. V gene TRBV19 combines with J gene TRBJ2-6, with 8 bases aligning to TRBD1. This CDR3 comprises 18 residues. In germline, CDR1 is LNHDA, CDR2 SQIVND (reference sequence). The ends lost 8 bases at V and 0 bases at J; junction bases unmatched: 12.

CDR3 DNA sequence: TGTGCCAGCAGTGTCGTTTCAAACTACGAGCAGTACTTC. It yields the protein CASSVVSNYEQYF. V is TRBV28 and J is TRBJ2-7, with D hard to call. V was trimmed by 5 bases and J by 3 bases, leaving 11 bases between them. The CDR3 has 13 residues. In germline, CDR1 is MDHEN, CDR2 SYDVKM.

In regard to this clone: This same CDR3 is encoded by further DNA sequences in the sample. The rearrangement links TRBV18 to TRBJ1-1; D call uncertain. The ends were cut back, 2 bases at V and 2 bases at J, with 12 bases in the middle. The CDR3 has 15 residues. Germline lookup yields CDR1 KGHSH and CDR2 LQKENI. CDR3 loop: CASSPGGWGNTEAFF. CDR3 in DNA: TGTGCCAGCTCACCAGGAGGGTGGGGAAACACTGAAGCTTTCTTT.

The chain has TRBV28 and TRBJ1-5; D unclear. Between the trimmed V and J ends, which lost 4 bases and 2 bases, there was a span of 15 bases. Looked up from germline, CDR1 is MDHEN and CDR2 is SYDVKM. The CDR3 is 16 amino acids. The CDR3 here is CASSSPGGVRNQPQHF. The CDR3 DNA follows: TGTGCCAGCAGTTCACCAGGTGGAGTGCGCAATCAGCCCCAGCATTTT.

This sequence joins TRBV5-1 and TRBJ2-5; D assignment may be TRBD1 or TRBD2 (6 bases each). Deletions cut 3 bases from V and 5 bases from J, with 14 bases between. Germline V gene lookup returns CDR1 SGHRS and CDR2 YFSETQ. The CDR3 consists of 14 residues. In nucleotides, the CDR3 is TGCGCCAGCAGCTCGACTACAGGGAGGGAGACCCAGTACTTC. Protein sequence: CASSSTTGRETQYF.

The J gene is TRBJ2-5, the V gene TRBV5-4; D tentatively fits TRBD1 or TRBD2 (5 bases each). CDR3 length: 13 residues. Trimming took 5 bases from V and 1 from J, leaving 9 bases between them. CDR1 and CDR2 (germline): SGHNT, YYREEE (reference sequence). CDR3 sequence: CASRRDPQETQYF. DNA for the CDR3: TGTGCCAGCAGGAGGGACCCCCAAGAGACCCAGTACTTC.

The chain carries TRBV27 and TRBJ2-1, with D perhaps TRBD1 or TRBD2 (6 bases each). Germline V CDR1 and CDR2: MNHEY, SMNVEV (reference sequence). Trimming took 4 bases from V and 4 from J, leaving 26 bases between them. There are 19 residues in the CDR3. CDR3 in DNA: TGTGCCAGCAGTTCCCCCCTCAGGACGGGGGCAGTTATTTACAATGAGCAGTTCTTC. Its translation is CASSSPLRTGAVIYNEQFF.

The chain has TRBV27 and TRBJ2-5, with a weak D call TRBD1 (6 bases). This CDR3 has 15 amino acids. The ends were cut back, 8 bases at V and 2 bases at J, with 18 bases in the middle. The germline CDR1 and CDR2 sequences are MNHEY and SMNVEV (reference sequence). The CDR3 is CASGKLGAEQETQYF. CDR3 DNA: TGTGCCAGCGGCAAACTGGGGGCGGAACAAGAGACCCAGTACTTC.

This chain connects TRBV5-1 to TRBJ1-1, with D hard to call. The germline CDR1 and CDR2 sequences are SGHRS and YFSETQ. The CDR3 totals 16 residues. Trimming pared 4 bases from V and 2 bases from J, leaving 18 bases between. CDR3 sequence: CASSLNALDGNTEAFF. The CDR3 bases are TGCGCCAGCAGCCTGAATGCCTTGGACGGAAACACTGAAGCTTTCTTT. Full variable domain (outside the CDR3, taken from reference TRBV5-1 and TRBJ1-1): KAGVTQTPRYLIKTRGQQVTLSCSPISGHRSVSWYQQTPGQGLQFLFEYFSETQRNKGNFPGRFSGRQFSNSRSEMNVSTLELGDSALYLCASSLNALDGNTEAFFGQGTRLTVV.